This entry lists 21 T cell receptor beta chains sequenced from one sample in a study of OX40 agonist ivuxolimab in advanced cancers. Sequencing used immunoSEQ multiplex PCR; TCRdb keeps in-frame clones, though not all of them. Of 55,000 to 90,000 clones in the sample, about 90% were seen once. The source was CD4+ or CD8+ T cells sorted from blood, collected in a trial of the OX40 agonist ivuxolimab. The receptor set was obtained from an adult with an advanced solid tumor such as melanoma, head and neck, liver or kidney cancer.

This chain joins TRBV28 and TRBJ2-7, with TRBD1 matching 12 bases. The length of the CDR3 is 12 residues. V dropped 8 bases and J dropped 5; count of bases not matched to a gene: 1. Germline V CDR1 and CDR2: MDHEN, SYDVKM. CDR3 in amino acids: CASGTGGDEQYF. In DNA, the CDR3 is TGTGCCAGCGGGACAGGGGGCGACGAGCAGTACTTC.

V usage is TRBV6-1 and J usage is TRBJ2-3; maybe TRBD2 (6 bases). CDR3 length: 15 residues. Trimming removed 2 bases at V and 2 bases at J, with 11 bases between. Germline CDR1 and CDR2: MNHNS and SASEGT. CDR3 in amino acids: CASSEIGLITDTQYF. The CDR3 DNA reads TGTGCCAGCAGTGAAATTGGACTAATCACAGATACGCAGTATTTT.

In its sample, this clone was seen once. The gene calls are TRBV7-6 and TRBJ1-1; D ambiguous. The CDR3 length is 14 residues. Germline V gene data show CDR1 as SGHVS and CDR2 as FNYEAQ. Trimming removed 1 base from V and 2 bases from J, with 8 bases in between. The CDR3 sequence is CASSLGAGNTEAFF. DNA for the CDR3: TGTGCCAGCAGCTTAGGGGCGGGAAACACTGAAGCTTTCTTT.

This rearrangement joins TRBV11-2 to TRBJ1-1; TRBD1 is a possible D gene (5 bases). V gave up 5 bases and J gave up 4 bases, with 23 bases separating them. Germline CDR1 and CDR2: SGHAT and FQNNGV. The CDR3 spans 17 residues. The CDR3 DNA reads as TGTGCCAGCAGCCTCCCCCAGTGGAGGGATAGGGGCACTGAAGCTTTCTTT. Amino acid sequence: CASSLPQWRDRGTEAFF.

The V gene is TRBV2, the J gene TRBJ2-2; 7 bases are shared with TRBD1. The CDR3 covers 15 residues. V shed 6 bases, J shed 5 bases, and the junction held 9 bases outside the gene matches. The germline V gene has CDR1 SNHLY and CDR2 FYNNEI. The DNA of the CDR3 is TGTGCCAGCAGGACCCGACCGACAGGGACCGGGGAGCTGTTTTTT. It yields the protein CASRTRPTGTGELFF.

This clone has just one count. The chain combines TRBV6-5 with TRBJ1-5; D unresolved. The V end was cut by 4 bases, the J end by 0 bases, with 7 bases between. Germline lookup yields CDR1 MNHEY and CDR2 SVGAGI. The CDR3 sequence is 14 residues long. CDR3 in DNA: TGTGCCAGCAGTTCCCCGTATAGCAATCAGCCCCAGCATTTT. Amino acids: CASSSPYSNQPQHF.

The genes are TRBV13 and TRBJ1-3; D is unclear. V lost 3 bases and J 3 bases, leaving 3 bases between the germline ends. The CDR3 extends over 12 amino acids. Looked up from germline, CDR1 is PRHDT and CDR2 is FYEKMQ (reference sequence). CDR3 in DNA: TGTGCCAGCAGCTTCAGTGGAAACACCATATATTTT. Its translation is CASSFSGNTIYF.

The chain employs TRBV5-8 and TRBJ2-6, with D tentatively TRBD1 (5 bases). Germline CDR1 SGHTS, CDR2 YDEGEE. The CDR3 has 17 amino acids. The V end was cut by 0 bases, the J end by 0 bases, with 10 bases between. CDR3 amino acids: CASSLGDSTSGANVLTF. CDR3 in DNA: TGTGCCAGCAGCTTGGGTGACAGTACCTCTGGGGCCAACGTCCTGACTTTC.

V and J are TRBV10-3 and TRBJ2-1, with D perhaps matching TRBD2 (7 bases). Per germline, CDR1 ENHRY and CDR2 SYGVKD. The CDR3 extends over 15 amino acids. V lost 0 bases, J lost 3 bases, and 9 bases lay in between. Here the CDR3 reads CAISESGGDYNEQFF. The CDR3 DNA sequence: TGTGCCATCAGTGAGTCAGGGGGGGACTACAATGAGCAGTTCTTC.

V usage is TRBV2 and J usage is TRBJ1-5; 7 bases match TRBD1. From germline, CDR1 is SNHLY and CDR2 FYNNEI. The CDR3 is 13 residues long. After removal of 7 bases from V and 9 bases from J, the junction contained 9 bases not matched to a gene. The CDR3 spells CASTVEGGPPQHF. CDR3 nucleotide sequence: TGTGCCAGCACTGTCGAAGGGGGCCCGCCCCAGCATTTT.

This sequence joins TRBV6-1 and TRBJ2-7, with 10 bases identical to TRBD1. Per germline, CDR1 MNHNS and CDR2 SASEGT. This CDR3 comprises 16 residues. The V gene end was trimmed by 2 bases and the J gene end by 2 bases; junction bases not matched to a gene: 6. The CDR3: CASSEKRGTGAYEQYF. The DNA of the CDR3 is TGTGCCAGCAGTGAAAAGAGGGGGACAGGGGCCTACGAGCAGTACTTC.

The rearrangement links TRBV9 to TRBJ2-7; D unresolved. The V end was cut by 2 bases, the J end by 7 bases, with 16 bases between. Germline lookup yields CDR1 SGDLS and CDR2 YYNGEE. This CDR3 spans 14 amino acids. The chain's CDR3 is CASSVGTLSREQYF. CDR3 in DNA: TGTGCCAGCAGCGTCGGCACCCTATCGAGGGAGCAGTACTTC.

The CDR3 spells CASSLGSRETQYF. DNA for the CDR3: TGCGCCAGCAGCTTGGGTAGCAGGGAGACCCAGTACTTC. The chain recombines TRBV5-1 with TRBJ2-5; no clear D gene. CDR3 length: 13 amino acids. The germline CDR1 and CDR2 sequences are SGHRS and YFSETQ. V lost 0 bases and J 5 bases, leaving 8 bases between the germline ends. Based on the CDR3 plus reference TRBV5-1 and TRBJ2-5, the full variable domain is KAGVTQTPRYLIKTRGQQVTLSCSPISGHRSVSWYQQTPGQGLQFLFEYFSETQRNKGNFPGRFSGRQFSNSRSEMNVSTLELGDSALYLCASSLGSRETQYFGPGTRLLVL.

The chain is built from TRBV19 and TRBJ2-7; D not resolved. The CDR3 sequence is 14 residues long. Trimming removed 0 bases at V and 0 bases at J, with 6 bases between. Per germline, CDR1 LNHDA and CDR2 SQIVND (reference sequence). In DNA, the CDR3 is TGTGCCAGTAGTATAGATAAGAACTCCTACGAGCAGTACTTC. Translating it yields CASSIDKNSYEQYF.

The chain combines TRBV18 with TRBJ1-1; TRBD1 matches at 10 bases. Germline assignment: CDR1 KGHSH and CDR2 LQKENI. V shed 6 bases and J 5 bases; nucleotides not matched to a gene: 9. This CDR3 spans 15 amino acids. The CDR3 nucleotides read TGTGCCAGCTCTCCCGGGACAGGGGTGAGAACTGAAGCTTTCTTT. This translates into CASSPGTGVRTEAFF.

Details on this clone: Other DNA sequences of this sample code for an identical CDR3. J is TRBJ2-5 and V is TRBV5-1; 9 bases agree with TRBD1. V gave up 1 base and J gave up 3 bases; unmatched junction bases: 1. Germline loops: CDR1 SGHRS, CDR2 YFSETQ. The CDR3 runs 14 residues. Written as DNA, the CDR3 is TGCGCCAGCAGCTTGAGGACAGGGGAAGAGACCCAGTACTTC. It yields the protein CASSLRTGEETQYF. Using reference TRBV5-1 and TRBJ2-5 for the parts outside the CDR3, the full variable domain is KAGVTQTPRYLIKTRGQQVTLSCSPISGHRSVSWYQQTPGQGLQFLFEYFSETQRNKGNFPGRFSGRQFSNSRSEMNVSTLELGDSALYLCASSLRTGEETQYFGPGTRLLVL.

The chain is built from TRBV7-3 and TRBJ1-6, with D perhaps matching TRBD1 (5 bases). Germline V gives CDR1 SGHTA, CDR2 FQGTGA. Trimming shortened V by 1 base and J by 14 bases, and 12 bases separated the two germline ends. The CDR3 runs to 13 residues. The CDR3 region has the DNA TGTGCCAGCAGCTTAAGCGGCAAAGGGGCCCTCCACTTT. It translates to CASSLSGKGALHF.

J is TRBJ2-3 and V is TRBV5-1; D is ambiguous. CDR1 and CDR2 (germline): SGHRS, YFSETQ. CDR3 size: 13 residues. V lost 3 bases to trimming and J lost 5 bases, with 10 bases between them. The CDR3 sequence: CASSSSGEDTQYF. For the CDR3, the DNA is TGCGCCAGCAGCTCATCCGGAGAAGATACGCAGTATTTT.

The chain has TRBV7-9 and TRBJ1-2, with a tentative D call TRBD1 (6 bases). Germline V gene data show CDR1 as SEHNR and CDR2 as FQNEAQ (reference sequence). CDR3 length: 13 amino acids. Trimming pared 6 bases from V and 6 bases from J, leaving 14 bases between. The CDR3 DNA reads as TGTGCCAGCAGTCCACAGGGAATTCATGGCTACACCTTC. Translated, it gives CASSPQGIHGYTF.

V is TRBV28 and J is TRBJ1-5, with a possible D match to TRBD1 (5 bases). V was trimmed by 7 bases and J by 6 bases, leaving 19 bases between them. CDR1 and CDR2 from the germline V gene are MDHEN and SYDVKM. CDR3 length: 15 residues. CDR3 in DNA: TGTGCCAGCAAGTATGGGGGGGAGGGATCTCAGCCCCAGCATTTT. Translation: CASKYGGEGSQPQHF.

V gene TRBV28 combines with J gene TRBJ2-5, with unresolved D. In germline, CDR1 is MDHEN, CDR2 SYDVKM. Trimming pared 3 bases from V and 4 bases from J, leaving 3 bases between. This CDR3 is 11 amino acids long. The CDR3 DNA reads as TGTGCCAGCAGTTTCATAGAGACCCAGTACTTC. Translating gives CASSFIETQYF.